These 17 T cell receptor beta chains were sequenced from one sample in a study of blood T cell repertoires in COVID-19. The table came from immunoSEQ multiplex PCR; TCRdb's copy has only in-frame clones and leaves some out. The sample gives 60,000 to 75,000 clones, approximately 90% of which show up once; more than 1.1% is in the top ten. Sequencing used peripheral blood. The source is a human donor in a cohort sampled during active COVID-19.

The rearrangement links TRBV9 to TRBJ2-3; 10 bases are a match to TRBD2. The CDR3 is 20 amino acids. Germline values: CDR1 SGDLS, CDR2 YYNGEE. V dropped 0 bases and J dropped 1; count of bases not matched to a gene: 14. In DNA form, the CDR3 reads TGTGCCAGCAGCGTAGGAACTAGCGGGGAGCGGGGGGACGGCACAGATACGCAGTATTTT. It yields the protein CASSVGTSGERGDGTDTQYF.

CDR3 nucleotides: TGTGCCAGCAGCTCGATGGGAGAGAACACTGAAGCTTTCTTT. It is translated as CASSSMGENTEAFF. The rearrangement uses TRBV7-9 and TRBJ1-1; D is undetermined. Trimming left V 4 bases short and J 1 base short, with 10 bases between. Germline CDR1 reads SEHNR; CDR2 reads FQNEAQ (reference sequence). The CDR3 is 14 amino acids.

This clone was seen only once. The rearrangement joins TRBV27 to TRBJ1-6; TRBD1 agrees at 8 bases. Trimming took 0 bases from V and 7 from J; bases not matched to a gene: 5. CDR1 MNHEY and CDR2 SMNVEV come from the germline V gene (reference sequence). The CDR3 covers 16 residues. CDR3 nucleotides: TGTGCCAGCAGTTTATCCGCAGGGGGCGGGAATTCACCCCTCCACTTT. It codes for CASSLSAGGGNSPLHF.

The gene calls are TRBV2 and TRBJ2-6; D not certain. Germline CDR1 and CDR2: SNHLY and FYNNEI. Trimming removed 5 bases at V and 0 bases at J, with 8 bases between. The CDR3 loop spans 15 amino acids. The CDR3 is CASSSPYSGANVLTF. The CDR3 DNA reads TGTGCCAGCAGTTCTCCTTACTCTGGGGCCAACGTCCTGACTTTC. Full variable domain (outside the CDR3, taken from reference TRBV2 and TRBJ2-6): EPEVTQTPSHQVTQMGQEVILRCVPISNHLYFYWYRQILGQKVEFLVSFYNNEISEKSEIFDDQFSVERPDGSNFTLKIRSTKLEDSAMYFCASSSPYSGANVLTFGAGSRLTVL.

V is TRBV7-2 and J is TRBJ2-5; the D gene is possibly TRBD2 (6 bases). This CDR3 has 17 residues. The V end was cut by 4 bases, the J end by 3 bases, with 21 bases between. From germline, CDR1 is SGHTA and CDR2 FQGNSA. DNA for the CDR3: TGTGCCAGCAGCTCACCGACCTTCTTTAGCGGAAAAGAGACCCAGTACTTC. This encodes CASSSPTFFSGKETQYF.

The chain has TRBV5-1 and TRBJ2-1, with TRBD2 matching 9 bases. With V trimmed by 4 bases and J by 7 bases, 15 bases remained unmatched. The CDR3 is 17 residues long. Germline values: CDR1 SGHRS, CDR2 YFSETQ. This chain's CDR3 is CASSPAPSGTSGNEQFF. The CDR3 nucleotides read TGCGCCAGCAGCCCGGCACCTAGCGGGACATCTGGGAATGAGCAGTTCTTC.

This rearrangement joins TRBV4-1 to TRBJ2-7; D is perhaps TRBD2 (6 bases). Between the trimmed V and J ends, which lost 3 bases and 2 bases, there was a span of 17 bases. The CDR3 length is 16 residues. Looked up from germline, CDR1 is MGHRA and CDR2 is YSYEKL. In nucleotides, the CDR3 is TGCGCCAGCAGCCAGAAGGGCGGGACCGGCCCCTACGAGCAGTACGTC. This encodes CASSQKGGTGPYEQYV.

V usage is TRBV27 and J usage is TRBJ2-2; TRBD2 is a possible D gene (5 bases). Trimming cost V 5 bases and J 4 bases, with 17 bases left between them. The germline gives CDR1 MNHEY, CDR2 SMNVEV (reference sequence). The CDR3 contains 16 residues. The CDR3 DNA reads TGTGCCAGCAGTCCGTGGGGTAGCGTGGCCACCGGGGAGCTGTTTTTT. Encoded protein: CASSPWGSVATGELFF.

The chain combines TRBV19 with TRBJ2-1; 12 bases are shared with TRBD2. The CDR3 extends over 16 amino acids. With 6 bases clipped from V and 2 bases from J, the junction kept 5 bases outside the gene matches. Germline CDR1 LNHDA, CDR2 SQIVND (reference sequence). CDR3 nucleotide sequence: TGTGCCAGTAGAAAAGGACTAGCGGGGACCTACAATGAGCAGTTCTTC. Amino acid sequence: CASRKGLAGTYNEQFF. Filled out from reference TRBV19 and TRBJ2-1, the complete variable domain reads DGGITQSPKYLFRKEGQNVTLSCEQNLNHDAMYWYRQDPGQGLRLIYYSQIVNDFQKGDIAEGYSVSREKKESFPLTVTSAQKNPTAFYLCASRKGLAGTYNEQFFGPGTRLTVL.

The V and J genes are TRBV5-1 and TRBJ2-3; 7 nucleotides agree with TRBD1. CDR3 length: 15 amino acids. Per germline, CDR1 SGHRS and CDR2 YFSETQ. V was pared by 1 base and J by 5 bases, with 7 bases of the junction left unmatched. This CDR3 is CASSLIGQGVDTQYF. The CDR3 DNA is TGCGCCAGCAGCTTGATAGGTCAGGGGGTAGATACGCAGTATTTT.

This chain uses TRBV24-1 with TRBJ2-2; 9 bases align to TRBD2. V gave up 12 bases and J gave up 7 bases; unmatched junction bases: 8. Germline V CDR1 and CDR2: KGHDR, SFDVKD. The CDR3 is made up of 13 amino acids. This chain's CDR3 is CAVDSGSSGELFF. CDR3 DNA sequence: TGTGCCGTCGATAGCGGGAGCAGCGGGGAGCTGTTTTTT.

The CDR3 region is CASSERGGIDTQYF. The CDR3 DNA follows: TGTGCCAGCAGTGAACGGGGGGGGATAGATACGCAGTATTTT. The chain joins TRBV25-1 to TRBJ2-3; 8 nucleotides line up with TRBD2. Losses at the gene ends were 2 bases for V and 5 bases for J; bases not matched to a gene: 3. Germline V gene sequence: CDR1 MGHDK, CDR2 SYGVNS. CDR3 size: 14 residues. Full variable domain (remainder filled in from reference TRBV25-1 and TRBJ2-3): EADIYQTPRYLVIGTGKKITLECSQTMGHDKMYWYQQDPGMELHLIHYSYGVNSTEKGDLSSESTVSRIRTEHFPLTLESARPSHTSQYLCASSERGGIDTQYFGPGTRLTVL.

The chain joins TRBV11-3 to TRBJ2-3; D perhaps matches TRBD2 (6 bases). The V and J ends lost 0 bases and 0 bases respectively, with 7 bases between them. The V gene's germline CDR1 is SGHNT and CDR2 YENEEA. The CDR3 consists of 15 residues. CDR3 DNA sequence: TGTGCCAGCAGCTTAGATGCGGGAAGCACAGATACGCAGTATTTT. This sequence encodes CASSLDAGSTDTQYF. The full variable domain, its missing parts supplied by reference TRBV11-3 and TRBJ2-3, is EAGVVQSPRYKIIEKKQPVAFWCNPISGHNTLYWYLQNLGQGPELLIRYENEEAVDDSQLPKDRFSAERLKGVDSTLKIQPAELGDSAVYLCASSLDAGSTDTQYFGPGTRLTVL.

The CDR3 nucleotides are TGTGCCAGCAGTGAGGGCGGGTCTGGAAACACCATATATTTT. It is translated as CASSEGGSGNTIYF. The V call is TRBV6-1, the J call TRBJ1-3; D is unresolved. The germline V and J ends were trimmed by 3 bases and 1 base, with 7 bases remaining between them. CDR1 is MNHNS, CDR2 SASEGT, per germline. The CDR3 is 14 amino acids.

The chain uses TRBV24-1 and TRBJ2-1; TRBD2 aligns across 12 bases. J gave up 8 bases and V 3 bases, and 4 bases lay outside the gene matches. Per germline, CDR1 KGHDR and CDR2 SFDVKD. The CDR3 extends over 15 amino acids. The CDR3 is CATSDTRTSGDEQFF. The DNA for the CDR3 is TGTGCCACCAGTGATACTCGGACTAGCGGGGATGAGCAGTTCTTC.

The chain combines TRBV5-8 with TRBJ1-1; the D is unclear. CDR3 size: 13 residues. CDR1 is SGHTS and CDR2 is YDEGEE in the germline V gene. V was pared by 2 bases and J by 3 bases, with 8 bases between. CDR3: CASSLEEYTEAFF. The CDR3 DNA sequence: TGTGCCAGCAGCTTAGAGGAATACACTGAAGCTTTCTTT. The variable domain in full, completed from reference TRBV5-8 and TRBJ1-1, reads EAGVTQSPTHLIKTRGQQATLRCSPISGHTSVYWYQQALGLGLQFLLWYDEGEERNRGNFPPRFSGRQFPNYSSELNVNALELEDSALYLCASSLEEYTEAFFGQGTRLTVV.

The chain links TRBV15 to TRBJ1-5, with D possibly matching TRBD1 (6 bases). From germline, CDR1 is LNHNV and CDR2 YYDKDF (reference sequence). This CDR3 region has 13 residues. V was clipped by 8 bases and J by 1 base, with 9 bases between them. In nucleotides, the CDR3 is TGTGCCACCGCAGGGGTGAGCAATCAGCCCCAGCATTTT. It specifies CATAGVSNQPQHF.